What follows describes a single T cell receptor (beta chain). Antigen unknown. The study ran its PCR with 60 Vbeta and 13 Jbeta primers. Profiling relied on immunoSEQ multiplex PCR, and the TCRdb table lists in-frame clones only, not all of them. Among 150,000 to 200,000 clones listed, about 85% were seen once. The data originate from a study of cytomegalovirus exposure and HLA in healthy donors. The germline CDR1 and CDR2 sequences are SGHNT and YYREEE (reference sequence). Losses at the gene ends were 9 bases for V and 4 bases for J; bases not matched to a gene: 6. This CDR3 contains 13 residues. Study results and caveats: Researchers counted roughly 160 TCR beta chains as cytomegalovirus-associated.

This chain connects TRBV5-4 to TRBJ2-5; 10 nucleotides agree with TRBD1. This clonotype was sampled from a boy aged 2 to 10 in good health and CMV-seronegative. What was sequenced was PBMCs. DNA for the CDR3: TGTGCCAAATGGGACAGGGGAGGAGAGACCCAGTACTTC. Its protein is CAKWDRGGETQYF.